This TCR beta chain is drawn from a study of blood T cell repertoires in COVID-19. Study context: PBMCs, B-cell-depleted T cells, or T cells provided the cDNA or gDNA that made up the material.

TCRdb's copy holds only in-frame clones and misses some; the assay was immunoSEQ multiplex PCR. The table records approximately 26,000 clones, nearly 90% of them present only once. The CDR3 length is 14 residues. The germline V gene encodes CDR1 SGHVS and CDR2 FNYEAQ. V lost 5 bases, J lost 4 bases, and 13 bases lay in between. Sequencing was carried out using peripheral blood. This chain uses TRBV7-6 with TRBJ2-3; D gene unclear. This receptor was taken from a woman aged 55-69 years with active COVID-19. CDR3 sequence reads: CASSPRLGPDTQYF. Here the CDR3 DNA reads TGTGCCAGCAGCCCACGTCTTGGGCCAGATACGCAGTATTTT. The whole variable domain, remainder taken from reference TRBV7-6 and TRBJ2-3, is GAGVSQSPRYKVTKRGQDVALRCDPISGHVSLYWYRQALGQGPEFLTYFNYEAQQDKSGLPNDRFSAERPEGSISTLTIQRTEQRDSAMYRCASSPRLGPDTQYFGPGTRLTVL.